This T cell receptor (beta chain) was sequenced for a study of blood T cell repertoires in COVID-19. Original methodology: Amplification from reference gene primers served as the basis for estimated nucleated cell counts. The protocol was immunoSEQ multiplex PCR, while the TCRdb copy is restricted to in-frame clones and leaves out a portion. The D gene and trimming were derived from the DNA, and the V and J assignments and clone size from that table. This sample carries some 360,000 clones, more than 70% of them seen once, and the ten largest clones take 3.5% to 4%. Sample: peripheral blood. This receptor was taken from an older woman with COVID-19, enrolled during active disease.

This CDR3 reads CAGGGWDRANTGELFF. DNA of the CDR3: TGTGCCGGAGGGGGTTGGGACAGAGCGAACACCGGGGAGCTGTTTTTT. The V gene is TRBV28, the J gene TRBJ2-2; maybe TRBD1 (7 bases). CDR1 and CDR2 from the germline V gene are MDHEN and SYDVKM. CDR3 length equals 16 residues. The V end lost 11 bases, the J end lost 0 bases, and 19 bases lay between the germline ends.